The 32 T cell receptor beta chains reported below all come from one sample, sequenced in a study of identical twins. TCRdb ran MiXCR on the 5' RACE reads and lists one entry per CDR3 protein. There are approximately 230,000 distinct CDR3 sequences in the sample; 5.5% to 7.5% occur only once, and roughly 15% lies in the top ten. A further study also used this sample, focusing on T cells expressing NK-cell markers.

Sequencing was carried out using CD8+ T cells sorted from blood. The receptor set was obtained from a woman under 30 in good health.

A remark on this clonotype: With a much larger clone just one base away, this may be a read error. J is TRBJ2-3 and V is TRBV6-5; 11 bases line up with TRBD2. The CDR3 spans 18 residues. Germline trimming cut 2 bases from V and 4 bases from J; bases unmatched to any gene: 11. Looked up from germline, CDR1 is MNHEY and CDR2 is SVGAGI. CDR3 sequence (DNA): TGTGCCAGCAGTTACCTGGTCCGTAGCGGGAGGGTTTCAGATACGCAGTATTTT. This sequence encodes CASSYLVRSGRVSDTQYF.

This clonotype was detected only a few times. The J gene is TRBJ2-2, the V gene TRBV10-3; 7 nucleotides line up with TRBD1. Germline loops: CDR1 ENHRY, CDR2 SYGVKD. The CDR3 has 16 residues. With V trimmed by 6 bases and J by 0 bases, 7 bases remained unmatched. This CDR3 is CAISSGDSANTGELFF. The CDR3 DNA follows: TGTGCCATCAGCTCCGGGGACAGCGCGAACACCGGGGAGCTGTTTTTT.

This clonotype was detected only a few times. The chain has TRBV20-1 and TRBJ2-1, with no clear D. This CDR3 is built from 11 residues. Germline loops: CDR1 DFQATT, CDR2 SNEGSKA (reference sequence). V lost 1 base to trimming and J lost 8 bases, with 6 bases between them. CDR3 sequence: CSARVWYEQFF. The CDR3 DNA reads TGCAGTGCTAGAGTATGGTATGAGCAGTTCTTC.

The sample holds many counts of this clonotype. The chain employs TRBV12-3 or TRBV12-4 and TRBJ1-1; no reliable D call. This CDR3 is 13 amino acids long. V lost 6 bases, J lost 4 bases, and 12 bases lay in between. CDR3 sequence: CASRPGPRTEAFF. The CDR3 DNA sequence: TGTGCCAGCAGACCTGGACCGCGCACTGAAGCTTTCTTT.

This chain connects TRBV12-5 to TRBJ2-1; 11 bases agree with TRBD2. The trim removed 1 base at V and 9 bases at J, leaving 11 bases unmatched. This CDR3 has 17 residues. CDR1 is LGHNT and CDR2 is FRNRAP in the germline V gene. Written as DNA, the CDR3 is TGTGCTAGTGGTTTGGCCATAACTAGCGGGAGTGTCGGTGAGCAGTTCTTC. Translating gives CASGLAITSGSVGEQFF.

This rearrangement joins TRBV29-1 to TRBJ1-2; D is unclear. Germline CDR1 and CDR2: SQVTM and ANQGSEA. The CDR3 extends over 11 amino acids. The germline V and J ends were trimmed by 4 bases and 6 bases, with 9 bases remaining between them. CDR3 DNA: TGCAGCGTTGTTTCCGGGGATGGCTACACCTTC. The encoded protein is CSVVSGDGYTF.

This chain connects TRBV12-3 or TRBV12-4 to TRBJ1-1; D is perhaps TRBD1 (5 bases). V gave up 3 bases and J gave up 4 bases, with 15 bases separating them. This CDR3 spans 15 amino acids. CDR3 sequence (DNA): TGTGCCAGCAGTTTGTACAGGCGGGGGAGCACTGAAGCTTTCTTT. Encoded protein: CASSLYRRGSTEAFF.

There are many counts of this clonotype. CDR3 loop: CASSAAGGRVYEQYF. CDR3 bases: TGTGCCAGCAGCGCAGCGGGAGGTCGGGTCTACGAGCAGTACTTC. The V gene is TRBV5-6, the J gene TRBJ2-7; 9 bases align to TRBD2. The CDR3 contains 15 residues. V lost 4 bases, J lost 3 bases, and 8 bases stayed unmatched. Germline V gene data show CDR1 as SGHDT and CDR2 as YYEEEE.

This clonotype was detected only a few times. CDR3 sequence reads: CASSLGGVSAEAFF. The CDR3 bases are TGTGCCAGCAGTTTAGGGGGCGTCTCCGCTGAAGCTTTCTTT. This chain joins TRBV6-2 or TRBV6-3 and TRBJ1-1; 7 bases map to TRBD1. CDR3 length: 14 amino acids. J was trimmed by 6 bases and V by 4 bases; bases with no gene match: 8. The germline gives CDR1 MNHEY, CDR2 SVGEGT.

The table lists this clonotype with a few counts. The chain combines TRBV19 with TRBJ2-5, with 12 bases fitting TRBD2. CDR3 size: 15 residues. V gave up 6 bases and J gave up 7 bases; unmatched junction bases: 9. Germline assignment: CDR1 LNHDA and CDR2 SQIVND (reference sequence). CDR3 in amino acids: CASRSTSGSFATQYF. The CDR3 nucleotides are TGTGCCAGTAGGTCGACTAGCGGGAGCTTTGCGACCCAGTACTTC.

Remarks on this clonotype: At one boundary the junction diverges from the germline segment, which might be a read error. The chain links TRBV7-7 to TRBJ2-1, with a possible D match to TRBD2 (6 bases). Germline V lookup: CDR1 SSHAT, CDR2 FNYEAQ (reference sequence). The CDR3 covers 16 residues. In DNA, the CDR3 is TGTGCTAGCAGCCCCGGTTGGGGGACTTTGGGCAATGAGCAGTTCTTC. This encodes CASSPGWGTLGNEQFF.

This clonotype was found many times. The chain recombines TRBV5-5 with TRBJ1-1, with no clear D. Trimming stripped 3 bases from V and 1 base from J, with 10 bases between. Germline lookup yields CDR1 SGHKS and CDR2 YYEKEE (reference sequence). The CDR3 has 14 amino acids. DNA of the CDR3: TGTGCCAGCAGCTGGGGATCGGGGAACACTGAAGCTTTCTTT. This gives the protein CASSWGSGNTEAFF.

In this sample, this clonotype turned up a few times. The genes are TRBV9 and TRBJ2-7; D may correspond to TRBD1 or TRBD2 (5 bases each). The CDR3 spans 13 residues. Trimming pared 2 bases from V and 7 bases from J, leaving 13 bases between. Germline V gene sequence: CDR1 SGDLS, CDR2 YYNGEE. The CDR3 reads CASSVGPIGEQYF. In DNA form, the CDR3 reads TGTGCCAGCAGCGTGGGACCAATTGGAGAGCAGTACTTC.

The chain recombines TRBV27 with TRBJ2-7, with TRBD2 identical over 7 bases. CDR3 length equals 15 residues. From germline, CDR1 is MNHEY and CDR2 SMNVEV (reference sequence). The junction had 4 bases not matched to a gene; V was cut back by 2 bases and J by 0 bases. The CDR3, as DNA: TGTGCCAGCAGTTTAGGGGGGGTGAGCTCCTACGAGCAGTACTTC. Its translation: CASSLGGVSSYEQYF.

This clonotype has just a few counts. This chain joins TRBV27 and TRBJ2-3; no definite D call. Germline CDR1 is MNHEY and CDR2 is SMNVEV (reference sequence). The V gene lost 3 bases and the J gene lost 4 bases, with 8 bases spanning the gap. This CDR3 region has 13 residues. The DNA of the CDR3 is TGTGCCAGCAGTTTCCGATTCCCAGATACGCAGTATTTT. Its protein product is CASSFRFPDTQYF.

CDR3 protein: CASRLGQGTNQPQHF. The CDR3 DNA sequence: TGTGCCAGCCGGCTGGGACAGGGGACTAATCAGCCCCAGCATTTT. The chain joins TRBV27 to TRBJ1-5; 10 nucleotides agree with TRBD1. With V trimmed by 8 bases and J by 4 bases, 8 bases remained unmatched. This CDR3 region has 15 residues. Germline-derived CDR1 and CDR2 are MNHEY and SMNVEV (reference sequence).

This clonotype has a count of ten or more. The chain employs TRBV5-1 and TRBJ2-1; perhaps TRBD2 as D (5 bases). The ends were cut back, 3 bases at V and 8 bases at J, with 12 bases in the middle. The CDR3 is 13 residues long. Germline V lookup: CDR1 SGHRS, CDR2 YFSETQ. CDR3 coding DNA: TGCGCCAGCAGCTCGGACCTTAGCGATGAGCAGTTCTTC. This translates into CASSSDLSDEQFF.

This clonotype was seen ten or more times. This chain links TRBV5-4 with TRBJ2-3; TRBD1 matches at 12 bases. Germline CDR1 reads SGHNT; CDR2 reads YYREEE (reference sequence). The J segment lost 2 bases and the V segment lost 2 bases, leaving 12 bases of the junction unmatched. The CDR3 contains 19 residues. The CDR3 DNA reads as TGTGCCAGCAGCTTCCTGTCCCGGGACAGGGGGCTCCCCACAGATACGCAGTATTTT. Its protein is CASSFLSRDRGLPTDTQYF.

This clonotype was counted a few times. The genes are TRBV27 and TRBJ2-5; a weak D match, TRBD2 (5 bases). CDR1 is MNHEY, CDR2 SMNVEV, per germline (reference sequence). The CDR3 has 14 residues. V lost 5 bases, J lost 4 bases, and 14 bases lay in between. The CDR3 sequence is CASSPLPGGETQYF. CDR3 bases: TGTGCCAGCAGTCCCCTTCCCGGAGGAGAGACCCAGTACTTC.

The genes are TRBV6-5 and TRBJ2-5; the D is unclear. Germline CDR1 and CDR2: MNHEY and SVGAGI. V lost 3 bases to trimming and J lost 2 bases, with 10 bases between them. The CDR3 consists of 14 residues. CDR3 in amino acids: CASSYQQPQETQYF. DNA for the CDR3: TGTGCCAGCAGTTATCAACAGCCTCAAGAGACCCAGTACTTC.

CDR3 loop: CASSPLSTETDTQYF. The CDR3 DNA follows: TGTGCCAGCAGCCCATTATCCACAGAGACAGATACGCAGTATTTT. This chain joins TRBV7-9 and TRBJ2-3; D gene ambiguous. Trimming shortened V by 5 bases and J by 3 bases, and 15 bases separated the two germline ends. In germline, CDR1 is SEHNR, CDR2 FQNEAQ (reference sequence). The length of the CDR3 is 15 residues.

The chain couples TRBV5-6 to TRBJ2-7; tentative D call: TRBD2 (6 bases). The V gene's germline CDR1 is SGHDT and CDR2 YYEEEE. This CDR3 is 13 amino acids long. The V and J ends lost 2 bases and 5 bases respectively, with 11 bases between them. Here the CDR3 reads CASSFGGDDEQYF. The CDR3 DNA sequence: TGTGCCAGCAGCTTCGGAGGGGACGACGAGCAGTACTTC. Variable domain in full (rest from reference TRBV5-6 and TRBJ2-7): DAGVTQSPTHLIKTRGQQVTLRCSPKSGHDTVSWYQQALGQGPQFIFQYYEEEERQRGNFPDRFSGHQFPNYSSELNVNALLLGDSALYLCASSFGGDDEQYFGPGTRLTVT.

This clonotype occurred a few times. The chain uses TRBV5-1 and TRBJ1-5; tentatively, D is TRBD1 (5 bases). This CDR3 has 13 amino acids. Germline assignment: CDR1 SGHRS and CDR2 YFSETQ. The germline V and J ends were trimmed by 4 bases and 7 bases, with 12 bases remaining between them. CDR3 residues: CASSKGLRQPQHF. CDR3 DNA: TGCGCCAGCAGCAAGGGACTCAGGCAGCCCCAGCATTTT. The whole variable domain, remainder taken from reference TRBV5-1 and TRBJ1-5, is KAGVTQTPRYLIKTRGQQVTLSCSPISGHRSVSWYQQTPGQGLQFLFEYFSETQRNKGNFPGRFSGRQFSNSRSEMNVSTLELGDSALYLCASSKGLRQPQHFGDGTRLSIL.

This clonotype has just a few counts. The chain uses TRBV4-3 and TRBJ2-7, with D tentatively TRBD1 (5 bases). Germline CDR1 and CDR2: LGHNA and YSLEER. The germline V and J ends were trimmed by 3 bases and 1 base, with 13 bases remaining between them. The length of the CDR3 is 15 residues. The CDR3 loop is CASSHGAEGSYEQYF. In DNA, the CDR3 is TGCGCCAGCAGCCATGGGGCCGAAGGGTCCTACGAGCAGTACTTC.

This clonotype was observed many times. The V call is TRBV12-3 or TRBV12-4, the J call TRBJ2-3, with TRBD2 identical over 9 bases. V lost 6 bases to trimming and J lost 7 bases; unmatched junction nucleotides: 8. The CDR3 is made up of 14 amino acids. The DNA of the CDR3 is TGTGCCAGCAGCCCCGGGACTAGCAGGAATACGCAGTATTTT. Translating it yields CASSPGTSRNTQYF.

This clonotype was detected ten times or more. The chain is built from TRBV12-3 or TRBV12-4 and TRBJ2-7, with a possible D match to TRBD1 (6 bases). The CDR3 has 15 residues. Trimming stripped 4 bases from V and 0 bases from J, with 13 bases between. For the CDR3, the DNA is TGTGCCAGCAGTTCCAGGGGCATTGGCTCCTACGAGCAGTACTTC. Protein sequence: CASSSRGIGSYEQYF.

This clonotype was observed a handful of times. This chain uses TRBV9 with TRBJ1-1; D not resolved. The CDR3 length is 12 residues. Trimming cost V 0 bases and J 3 bases, with 3 bases left between them. Germline V CDR1 and CDR2: SGDLS, YYNGEE. The CDR3: CASSVDDTEAFF. The CDR3 bases are TGTGCCAGCAGCGTAGACGACACTGAAGCTTTCTTT.

V and J are TRBV6-5 and TRBJ2-1, with 8 bases identical to TRBD2. Per germline, CDR1 MNHEY and CDR2 SVGAGI. With 2 bases clipped from V and 6 bases from J, the junction kept 3 bases outside the gene matches. This CDR3 comprises 14 residues. The CDR3 region has the DNA TGTGCCAGCAGTTACGCGGGGGGCCTCAATGAGCAGTTCTTC. Protein product: CASSYAGGLNEQFF.

V is TRBV9 and J is TRBJ2-1, with unresolved D. This CDR3 region has 14 residues. Trimming cost V 3 bases and J 4 bases, with 11 bases left between them. Germline values: CDR1 SGDLS, CDR2 YYNGEE. The CDR3 bases are TGTGCCAGCAGCGACGACTCCGTTTACAATGAGCAGTTCTTC. Translation gives CASSDDSVYNEQFF.

In the case of this clonotype: This may arise from a read error, as a much more abundant clone is one base away. The chain carries TRBV4-3 and TRBJ2-1; 9 positions agree with TRBD2. This CDR3 is 17 amino acids long. The trim removed 2 bases at V and 6 bases at J, leaving 11 bases unmatched. Germline V gene data show CDR1 as LGHNA and CDR2 as YSLEER. CDR3 nucleotides: TGCGCCAGCAGCCAATTCCTTCCTAGCGGGATTGGCAATGAGCAGTTCTTC. Amino acid sequence: CASSQFLPSGIGNEQFF.

Ten or more counts support this clonotype. J is TRBJ1-5 and V is TRBV20-1; tentative D call: TRBD1 (5 bases). Deletions cut 1 base from V and 5 bases from J, with 9 bases between. CDR1 and CDR2 from the germline V gene are DFQATT and SNEGSKA (reference sequence). The CDR3 has 13 amino acids. This chain's CDR3 is CSARGRGYQPQHF. The CDR3 nucleotides are TGCAGTGCTAGAGGGAGGGGATATCAGCCCCAGCATTTT.

This clonotype was observed a handful of times. The rearrangement uses TRBV7-9 and TRBJ2-3, with D perhaps given as TRBD1 or TRBD2 (5 bases each). Germline loops: CDR1 SEHNR, CDR2 FQNEAQ (reference sequence). This CDR3 region has 15 residues. Deletions cut 8 bases from V and 1 base from J, with 16 bases between. Here the CDR3 reads CASSNTGAGTDTQYF. The CDR3 nucleotides read TGTGCCAGCTCTAACACCGGGGCCGGCACAGATACGCAGTATTTT.